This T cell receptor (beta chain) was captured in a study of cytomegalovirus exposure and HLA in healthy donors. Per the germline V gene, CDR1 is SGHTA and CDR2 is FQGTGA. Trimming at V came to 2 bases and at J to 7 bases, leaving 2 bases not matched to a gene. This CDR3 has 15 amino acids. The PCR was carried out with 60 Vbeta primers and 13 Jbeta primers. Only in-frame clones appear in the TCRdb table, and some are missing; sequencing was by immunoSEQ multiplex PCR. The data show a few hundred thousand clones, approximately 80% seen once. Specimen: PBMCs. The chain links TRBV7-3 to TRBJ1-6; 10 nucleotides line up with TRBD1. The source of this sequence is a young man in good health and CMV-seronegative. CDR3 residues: CASSLWGQGNSPLHF. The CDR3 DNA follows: TGTGCCAGCAGCTTATGGGGACAGGGGAATTCACCCCTCCACTTT.